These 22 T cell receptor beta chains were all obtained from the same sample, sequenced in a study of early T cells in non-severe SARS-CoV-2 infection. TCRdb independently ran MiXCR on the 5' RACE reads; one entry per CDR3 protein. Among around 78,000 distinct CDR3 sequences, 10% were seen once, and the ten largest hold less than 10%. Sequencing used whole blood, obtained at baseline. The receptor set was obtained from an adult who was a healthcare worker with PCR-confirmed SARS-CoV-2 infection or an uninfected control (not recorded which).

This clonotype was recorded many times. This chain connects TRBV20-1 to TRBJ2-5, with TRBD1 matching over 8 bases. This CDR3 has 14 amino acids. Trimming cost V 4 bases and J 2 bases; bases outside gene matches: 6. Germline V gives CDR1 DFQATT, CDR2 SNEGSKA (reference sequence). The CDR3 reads CSAKRGQGQETQYF. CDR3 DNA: TGCAGTGCTAAACGCGGACAGGGTCAAGAGACCCAGTACTTC.

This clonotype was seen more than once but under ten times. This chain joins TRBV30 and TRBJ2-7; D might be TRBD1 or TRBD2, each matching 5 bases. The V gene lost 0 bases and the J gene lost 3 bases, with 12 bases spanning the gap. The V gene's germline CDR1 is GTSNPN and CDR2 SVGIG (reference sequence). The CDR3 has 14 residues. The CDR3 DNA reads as TGTGCCTGGAGTGTAATGGGACGGAGCTACGAGCAGTACTTC. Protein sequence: CAWSVMGRSYEQYF. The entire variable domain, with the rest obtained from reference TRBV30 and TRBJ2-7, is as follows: SQTIHQWPATLVQPVGSPLSLECTVEGTSNPNLYWYRQAAGRGLQLLFYSVGIGQISSEVPQNLSASRPQDRQFILSSKKLLLSDSGFYLCAWSVMGRSYEQYFGPGTRLTVT.

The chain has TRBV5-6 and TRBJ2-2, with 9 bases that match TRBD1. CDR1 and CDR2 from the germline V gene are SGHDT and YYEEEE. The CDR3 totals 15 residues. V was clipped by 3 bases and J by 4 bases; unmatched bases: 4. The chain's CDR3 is CASSWDRASTGELFF. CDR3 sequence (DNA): TGTGCCAGCAGCTGGGACAGGGCCTCCACCGGGGAGCTGTTTTTT.

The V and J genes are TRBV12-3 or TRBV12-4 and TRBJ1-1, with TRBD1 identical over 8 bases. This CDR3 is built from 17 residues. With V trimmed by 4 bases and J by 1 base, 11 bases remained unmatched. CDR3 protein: CASSSKPGTGENTEAFF. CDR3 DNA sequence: TGTGCCAGCAGTTCCAAACCCGGGACAGGAGAGAACACTGAAGCTTTCTTT.

DNA for the CDR3: TGCGCCAGCAGCTTGGAGGGAACCGGGACTACGCAGTATTTT. Amino acid sequence: CASSLEGTGTTQYF. The chain joins TRBV5-1 to TRBJ2-3; D is possibly TRBD1 or TRBD2 (5 bases each). V was cut by 0 bases and J by 8 bases, with 13 bases left in between. The CDR3 covers 14 residues. CDR1 is SGHRS and CDR2 is YFSETQ in the germline V gene.

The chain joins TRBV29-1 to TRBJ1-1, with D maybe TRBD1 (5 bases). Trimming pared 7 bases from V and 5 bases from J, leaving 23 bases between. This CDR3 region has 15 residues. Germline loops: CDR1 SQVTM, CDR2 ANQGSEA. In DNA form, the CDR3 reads TGCAGCGCCGACACTCCCCCGGGGGTCTTTACTGAAGCTTTCTTT. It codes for CSADTPPGVFTEAFF.

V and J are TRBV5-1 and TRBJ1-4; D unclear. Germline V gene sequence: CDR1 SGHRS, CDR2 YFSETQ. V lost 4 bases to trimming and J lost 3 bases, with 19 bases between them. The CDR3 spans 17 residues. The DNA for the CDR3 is TGCGCCAGCAGCCACCCAGAGAGGGAACGGGCTAATGAAAAACTGTTTTTT. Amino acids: CASSHPERERANEKLFF.

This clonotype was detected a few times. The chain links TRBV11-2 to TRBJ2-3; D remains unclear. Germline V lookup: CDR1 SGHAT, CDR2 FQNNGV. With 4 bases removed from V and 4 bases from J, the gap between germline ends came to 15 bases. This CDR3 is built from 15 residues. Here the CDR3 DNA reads TGTGCCAGCAGCTCAGGACCGGCATATCCAGATACGCAGTATTTT. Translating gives CASSSGPAYPDTQYF.

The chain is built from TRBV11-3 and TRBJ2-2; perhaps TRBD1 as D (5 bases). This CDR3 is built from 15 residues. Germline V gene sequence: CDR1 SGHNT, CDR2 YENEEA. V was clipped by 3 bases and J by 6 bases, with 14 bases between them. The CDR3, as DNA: TGTGCCAGCAGCTTCCGCCAGGGAATCCCCGGGGAGCTGTTTTTT. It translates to CASSFRQGIPGELFF.

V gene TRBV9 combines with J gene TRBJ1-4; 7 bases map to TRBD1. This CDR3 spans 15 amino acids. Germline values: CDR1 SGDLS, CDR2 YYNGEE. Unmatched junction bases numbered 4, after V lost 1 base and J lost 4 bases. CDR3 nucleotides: TGTGCCAGCAGCGTATGGGACAGCCTTAATGAAAAACTGTTTTTT. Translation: CASSVWDSLNEKLFF.

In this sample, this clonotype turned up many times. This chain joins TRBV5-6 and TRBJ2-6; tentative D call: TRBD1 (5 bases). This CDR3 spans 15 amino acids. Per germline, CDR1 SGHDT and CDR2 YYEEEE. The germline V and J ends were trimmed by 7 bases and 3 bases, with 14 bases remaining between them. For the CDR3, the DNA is TGTGCCAGCGAAGCCCAGGGTTTTGGGGCCAACGTCCTGACTTTC. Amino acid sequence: CASEAQGFGANVLTF. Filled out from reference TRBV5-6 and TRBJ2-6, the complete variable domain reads DAGVTQSPTHLIKTRGQQVTLRCSPKSGHDTVSWYQQALGQGPQFIFQYYEEEERQRGNFPDRFSGHQFPNYSSELNVNALLLGDSALYLCASEAQGFGANVLTFGAGSRLTVL.

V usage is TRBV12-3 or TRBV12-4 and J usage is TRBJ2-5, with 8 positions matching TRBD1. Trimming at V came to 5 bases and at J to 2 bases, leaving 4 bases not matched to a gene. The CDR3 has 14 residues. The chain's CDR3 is CASSVTGGQETQYF. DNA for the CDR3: TGTGCCAGCAGTGTCACAGGGGGGCAAGAGACCCAGTACTTC.

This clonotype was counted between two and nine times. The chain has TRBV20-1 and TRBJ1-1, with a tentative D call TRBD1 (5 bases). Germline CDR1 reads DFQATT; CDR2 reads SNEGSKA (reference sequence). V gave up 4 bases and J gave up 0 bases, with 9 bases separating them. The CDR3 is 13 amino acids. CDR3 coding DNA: TGCAGTGCTACCGGACACTTGAACACTGAAGCTTTCTTT. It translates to CSATGHLNTEAFF.

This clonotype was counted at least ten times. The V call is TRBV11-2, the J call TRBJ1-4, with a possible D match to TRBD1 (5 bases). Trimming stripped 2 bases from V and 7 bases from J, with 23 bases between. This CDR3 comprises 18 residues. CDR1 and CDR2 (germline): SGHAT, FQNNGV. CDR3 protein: CASSLFGPTGGSGEKLFF. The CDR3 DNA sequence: TGTGCCAGCAGCTTATTCGGGCCCACAGGCGGGAGCGGTGAAAAACTGTTTTTT.

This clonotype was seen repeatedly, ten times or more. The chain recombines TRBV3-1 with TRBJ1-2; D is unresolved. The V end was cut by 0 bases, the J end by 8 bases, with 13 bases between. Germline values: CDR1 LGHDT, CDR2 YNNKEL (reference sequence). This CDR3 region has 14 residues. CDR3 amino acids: CASSQDIAQAGYTF. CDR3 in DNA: TGTGCCAGCAGCCAAGATATTGCCCAGGCCGGCTACACCTTC.

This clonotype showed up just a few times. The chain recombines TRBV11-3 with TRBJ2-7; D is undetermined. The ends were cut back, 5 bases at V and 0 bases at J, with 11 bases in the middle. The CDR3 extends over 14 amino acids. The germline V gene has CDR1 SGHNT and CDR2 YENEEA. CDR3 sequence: CASSLFGDSYEQYF. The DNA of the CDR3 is TGTGCCAGCAGCCTGTTCGGAGACTCCTACGAGCAGTACTTC. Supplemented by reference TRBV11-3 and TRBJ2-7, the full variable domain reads EAGVVQSPRYKIIEKKQPVAFWCNPISGHNTLYWYLQNLGQGPELLIRYENEEAVDDSQLPKDRFSAERLKGVDSTLKIQPAELGDSAVYLCASSLFGDSYEQYFGPGTRLTVT.

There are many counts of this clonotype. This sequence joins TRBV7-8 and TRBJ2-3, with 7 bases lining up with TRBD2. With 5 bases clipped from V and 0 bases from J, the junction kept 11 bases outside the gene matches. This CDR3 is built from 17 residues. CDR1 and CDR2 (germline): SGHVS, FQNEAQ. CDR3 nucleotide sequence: TGTGCCAGCAGCCCCTGGGGGGGAGCCACTAGCACAGATACGCAGTATTTT. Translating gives CASSPWGGATSTDTQYF.

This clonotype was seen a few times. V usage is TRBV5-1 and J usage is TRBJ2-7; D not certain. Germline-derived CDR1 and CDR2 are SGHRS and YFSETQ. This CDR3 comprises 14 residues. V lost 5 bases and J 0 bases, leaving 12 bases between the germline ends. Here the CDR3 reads CASRTSQTSYEQYF. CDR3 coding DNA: TGCGCCAGCAGAACCTCTCAGACCTCCTACGAGCAGTACTTC. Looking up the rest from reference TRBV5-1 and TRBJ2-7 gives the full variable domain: KAGVTQTPRYLIKTRGQQVTLSCSPISGHRSVSWYQQTPGQGLQFLFEYFSETQRNKGNFPGRFSGRQFSNSRSEMNVSTLELGDSALYLCASRTSQTSYEQYFGPGTRLTVT.

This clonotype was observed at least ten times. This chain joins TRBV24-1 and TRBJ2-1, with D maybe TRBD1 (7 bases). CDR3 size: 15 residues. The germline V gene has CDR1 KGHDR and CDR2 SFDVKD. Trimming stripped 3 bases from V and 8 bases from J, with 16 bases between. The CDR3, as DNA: TGTGCCACCAGTGATGCCAGGGGGGCAACGGATGAGCAGTTCTTC. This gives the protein CATSDARGATDEQFF.

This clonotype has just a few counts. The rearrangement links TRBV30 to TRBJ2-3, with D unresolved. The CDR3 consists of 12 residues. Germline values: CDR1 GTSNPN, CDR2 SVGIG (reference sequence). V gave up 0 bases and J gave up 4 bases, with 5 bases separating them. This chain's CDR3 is CAWSVVADTQYF. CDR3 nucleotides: TGTGCCTGGAGTGTGGTTGCAGATACGCAGTATTTT.

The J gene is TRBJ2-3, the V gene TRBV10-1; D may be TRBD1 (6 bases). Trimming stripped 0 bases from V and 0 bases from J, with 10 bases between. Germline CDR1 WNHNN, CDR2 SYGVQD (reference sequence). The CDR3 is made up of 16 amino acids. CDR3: CASSESQGLSTDTQYF. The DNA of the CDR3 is TGCGCCAGCAGTGAGTCCCAGGGGTTGAGCACAGATACGCAGTATTTT.

The CDR3, as DNA: TGTGCCAGCAGACCGGGTATCAATTCACCCCTCCACTTT. It translates to CASRPGINSPLHF. V usage is TRBV27 and J usage is TRBJ1-6; no definite D call. CDR1 MNHEY and CDR2 SMNVEV come from the germline V gene (reference sequence). There are 13 residues in the CDR3. Trimming stripped 6 bases from V and 7 bases from J, with 10 bases between.